This is a list of T cell receptor beta chains from one sample in a study of cytomegalovirus exposure and HLA in healthy donors. TCRdb's table, derived via immunoSEQ multiplex PCR, lists solely in-frame clones and lacks some. This table has about 240,000 clones, 86% appearing once. The sequencing input was PBMCs. These receptors came from a woman aged 25 to 39 in good health and CMV-seropositive. The CDR3 runs from the conserved cysteine through the conserved F or W. The D gene is left open where the match is weak. Clone size is not always given. Where it is, it says once, few, many or a class for expanded clones.

>TRBJ2-2|NA|NA|TRBV7-8
CASSVLSYTGELFF
TGTGCCAGCAGCGTCCTATCTTATACCGGGGAGCTGTTTTTT
>TRBJ2-1|once|NA|TRBV5-1
CASRRTELMYNEQFF
TGCGCCAGCAGACGTACGGAACTAATGTACAATGAGCAGTTCTTC
>TRBJ2-7|NA|NA|TRBV19
CASRDPGLPYEQYF
TGTGCCAGTAGAGACCCGGGACTGCCCTACGAGCAGTACTTC
>TRBJ2-1|NA|TRBD2|TRBV7-9
CASSPLTSGKSSYNEQFF
TGTGCCAGCAGCCCACTGACTAGCGGGAAGAGCTCCTACAATGAGCAGTTCTTC
>TRBJ2-5|NA|NA|TRBV11-1
CASSRDPGQTQYF
TGTGCCAGCTCTCGGGATCCTGGACAGACCCAGTACTTC
>TRBJ1-1|NA|TRBD1|TRBV28
CASSSTGGAYTEAFF
TGTGCCAGCAGTTCCACAGGGGGCGCGTACACTGAAGCTTTCTTT
>TRBJ2-5|once|NA|TRBV5-1
CASSPQGNQETQYF
TGCGCCAGCAGCCCTCAGGGTAACCAAGAGACCCAGTACTTC
>TRBJ1-1|NA|NA|TRBV6-5
CASRSQGRVGDFF
TGTGCCAGCAGATCACAGGGACGAGTGGGCGATTTCTTT
>TRBJ2-1|NA|NA|TRBV7-2
CASSTDWPYNEQFF
TGTGCCAGCAGCACGGACTGGCCCTACAATGAGCAGTTCTTC
>TRBJ1-5|once|TRBD1|TRBV19
CASRYRGGNQPQHF
TGTGCCAGTAGGTACAGGGGAGGCAATCAGCCCCAGCATTTT
>TRBJ1-1|NA|TRBD1|TRBV6-5
CASSYSAGGSTEAFF
TGTGCCAGCAGTTACTCAGCAGGGGGAAGCACTGAAGCTTTCTTT
>TRBJ2-2|NA|TRBD1|TRBV9
CASTLGGSPGELFF
TGTGCCAGCACCCTAGGGGGCAGTCCCGGGGAGCTGTTTTTT
>TRBJ2-7|NA|TRBD1|TRBV6-1
CASRSGQGLSEQYF
TGTGCCAGCAGGTCGGGACAGGGACTCTCCGAGCAGTACTTC
>TRBJ1-2|NA|NA|TRBV7-9
CASSFVGTHGYTF
TGTGCCAGCAGCTTCGTCGGTACTCATGGCTACACCTTC
>TRBJ2-3|once|NA|TRBV5-1
CASSFGGRAIMQYF
TGCGCCAGCAGCTTCGGGGGAAGGGCGATAATGCAGTATTTT
>TRBJ1-1|NA|NA|TRBV7-9
CASSLGQNTEAFF
TGTGCCAGCAGCTTAGGACAGAACACTGAAGCTTTCTTT
>TRBJ1-1|NA|TRBD1|TRBV20-1
CSARRDREAFF
TGCAGTGCTAGGCGGGACAGAGAAGCTTTCTTT
>TRBJ1-2|once|TRBD1|TRBV29-1
CSVADRDYGYTF
TGCAGCGTGGCGGACAGGGACTATGGCTACACCTTC
>TRBJ2-5|NA|TRBD1|TRBV30
CAWSHLDRAQETQYF
TGTGCCTGGAGTCACCTTGACAGGGCCCAAGAGACCCAGTACTTC
>TRBJ1-4|NA|TRBD1|TRBV7-2
CASSATGALFF
TGTGCCAGCAGCGCGACAGGGGCACTGTTTTTT
>TRBJ1-2|NA|NA|TRBV11-1
CASSAGGWGQGYGYTF
TGTGCCAGCAGCGCTGGAGGTTGGGGGCAGGGCTATGGCTACACCTTC
>TRBJ2-7|NA|TRBD1|TRBV19
CASSAGQGGNYEQYF
TGTGCCAGTAGTGCCGGACAGGGGGGTAACTACGAGCAGTACTTC
>TRBJ1-2|NA|NA|TRBV14
CASSQVYGRTTNYGYTF
TGTGCCAGCAGCCAAGTTTACGGCAGGACAACTAACTATGGCTACACCTTC
>TRBJ1-1|NA|TRBD1|TRBV7-6
CASSLATGVGTEAFF
TGTGCCAGCAGCTTAGCTACAGGGGTTGGGACTGAAGCTTTCTTT
>TRBJ1-2|NA|TRBD1|TRBV28
CASSVGDRGGGYTF
TGTGCCAGCAGTGTCGGGGACAGAGGAGGAGGCTACACCTTC
>TRBJ2-4|NA|NA|TRBV6-5
CASSYSFQSGNIQYF
TGTGCCAGCAGTTACTCCTTTCAAAGCGGAAACATTCAGTACTTC
>TRBJ2-1|NA|TRBD1|TRBV5-1
CASSNRDRAYNEQFF
TGCGCCAGCAGCAACCGGGACAGGGCCTACAATGAGCAGTTCTTC
>TRBJ1-5|NA|NA|TRBV27
CASRARGGNQPQHF
TGTGCCAGCAGGGCCCGGGGGGGCAATCAGCCCCAGCATTTT
>TRBJ1-5|once|NA|TRBV19
CASSIIQGFNQPQHF
TGTGCCAGTAGTATCATTCAGGGGTTCAATCAGCCCCAGCATTTT
>TRBJ2-7|NA|TRBD2|TRBV19
CASSISGRTYEQYF
TGTGCCAGTAGTATAAGCGGGAGAACATACGAGCAGTACTTC
>TRBJ1-2|NA|NA|TRBV6-1
CASNLNYGYTF
TGTGCCAGCAACCTAAACTATGGCTACACCTTC
>TRBJ1-4|NA|NA|TRBV22-1
CPGSAPWRANEKLFF
TGTCCTGGGAGCGCACCCTGGAGGGCTAATGAAAAACTGTTTTTT
>TRBJ2-2|NA|TRBD2|TRBV5-1
CASRTAGGITGELFF
TGCGCCAGCAGGACGGCGGGGGGTATCACCGGGGAGCTGTTTTTT
>TRBJ2-4|NA|NA|TRBV28
CASSLVLAQNIQYF
TGTGCCAGCAGTTTGGTGTTAGCCCAAAACATTCAGTACTTC
>TRBJ2-3|NA|NA|TRBV9
CASSVARQTGHTQYF
TGTGCCAGCAGCGTTGCGAGGCAGACAGGACATACGCAGTATTTT
>TRBJ1-5|NA|NA|TRBV2
CASSIVNSNQPQHF
TGTGCCAGCAGTATTGTAAATAGCAATCAGCCCCAGCATTTT
>TRBJ1-2|NA|NA|TRBV19
CASSIQGFYGYTF
TGTGCCAGTAGTATACAGGGGTTCTATGGCTACACCTTC
>TRBJ1-2|NA|NA|TRBV29-1
CSALGMSYGYTF
TGCAGCGCCCTCGGGATGTCCTATGGCTACACCTTC
>TRBJ2-2|NA|TRBD2|TRBV7-9
CASSPFAGVDTGELFF
TGTGCCAGCAGCCCCTTTGCGGGAGTAGACACCGGGGAGCTGTTTTTT
>TRBJ1-2|NA|NA|TRBV5-1
CASSLVSGDYGYTF
TGCGCCAGCAGCTTGGTTTCAGGGGACTATGGCTACACCTTC
>TRBJ2-7|NA|NA|TRBV28
CASRVEYEQYF
TGTGCCAGCAGAGTCGAGTACGAGCAGTACTTC
>TRBJ1-2|NA|NA|TRBV4-1
CASSQDGFRNYGYTF
TGCGCCAGCAGCCAAGATGGCTTCAGGAACTATGGCTACACCTTC
>TRBJ1-1|NA|NA|TRBV5-5
CASSSQNTEAFF
TGTGCCAGCAGCTCCCAGAACACTGAAGCTTTCTTT
>TRBJ1-2|NA|TRBD1|TRBV30
CAWVGQVYGYTF
TGTGCCTGGGTTGGACAGGTCTATGGCTACACCTTC
>TRBJ2-1|NA|NA|TRBV10-1
CASSEARGVIYNEQFF
TGCGCCAGCAGTGAAGCCAGGGGGGTAATCTACAATGAGCAGTTCTTC
>TRBJ1-3|NA|NA|TRBV6-1
CASSAYGQISGNTIYF
TGTGCCAGCAGTGCCTATGGACAGATCTCTGGAAACACCATATATTTT
>TRBJ2-2|NA|NA|TRBV29-1
CSVEIRAGELFF
TGCAGCGTTGAAATCAGGGCCGGGGAGCTGTTTTTT
>TRBJ2-1|NA|NA|TRBV19
CASRSPTREQFF
TGTGCCAGTAGAAGTCCTACCAGGGAGCAGTTCTTC
>TRBJ2-7|NA|TRBD1|TRBV28
CATLAPGQGVYEQYF
TGTGCCACCCTTGCTCCGGGACAGGGTGTCTACGAGCAGTACTTC
>TRBJ1-1|NA|NA|TRBV6-1
CASSDLRTDTEAFF
TGTGCCAGCAGTGATCTAAGGACAGACACTGAAGCTTTCTTT
>TRBJ1-2|NA|NA|TRBV19
CASSILVVGGGYTF
TGTGCCAGTAGTATCCTAGTGGTAGGCGGTGGCTACACCTTC
>TRBJ2-7|NA|TRBD1|TRBV18
CASSPDRDRAAYEQYF
TGTGCCAGCTCACCCGATCGGGACAGGGCGGCCTACGAGCAGTACTTC